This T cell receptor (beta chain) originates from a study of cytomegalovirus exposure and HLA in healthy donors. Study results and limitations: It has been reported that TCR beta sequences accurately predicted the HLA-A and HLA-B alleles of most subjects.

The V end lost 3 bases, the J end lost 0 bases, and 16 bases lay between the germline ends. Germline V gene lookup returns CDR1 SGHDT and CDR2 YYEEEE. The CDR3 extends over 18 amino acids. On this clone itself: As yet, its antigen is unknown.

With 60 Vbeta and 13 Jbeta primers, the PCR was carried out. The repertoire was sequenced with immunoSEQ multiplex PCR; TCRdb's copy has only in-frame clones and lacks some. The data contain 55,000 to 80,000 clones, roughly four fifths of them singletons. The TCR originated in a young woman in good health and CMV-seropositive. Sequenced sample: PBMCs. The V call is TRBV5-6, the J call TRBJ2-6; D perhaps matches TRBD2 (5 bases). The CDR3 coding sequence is TGTGCCAGCAGCTCCCCCCAGCGGACCATCTCTGGGGCCAACGTCCTGACTTTC. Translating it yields CASSSPQRTISGANVLTF. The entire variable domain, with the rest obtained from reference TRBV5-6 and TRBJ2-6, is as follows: DAGVTQSPTHLIKTRGQQVTLRCSPKSGHDTVSWYQQALGQGPQFIFQYYEEEERQRGNFPDRFSGHQFPNYSSELNVNALLLGDSALYLCASSSPQRTISGANVLTFGAGSRLTVL.